This is a list of T cell receptor beta chains from one sample in a study of CD8+CD57+ T cells in acquired aplastic anemia. TCRdb recomputed calls from the reads with MiXCR, one row per CDR3 protein. The table includes about 150,000 distinct CDR3 sequences, approximately 51% detected once. The specimen sequenced was sorted CD4+, CD8+, or CD8+CD57+ T cells (not recorded which) from PBMCs. These receptors were obtained from a human donor with aplastic anemia. Each CDR3 is given without its conserved first and last residue. The D gene is left open where the match is weak.

D,V,CDR3
.,TRBV10-3,AISAELTDTQY
TRBD2,TRBV5-1,ASSFSSGGDTQY
TRBD1,TRBV7-2,ASSIEPGTGGTPLH
TRBD2,TRBV2,ASSRTSSYNEQF
.,TRBV10-3,AISAAANTGELF
.,TRBV12-3/TRBV12-4,ASSLEGFRRNTEAF
TRBD2,TRBV7-9,ASETSWAYEQY
.,TRBV4-2,ASSQESTANTGELF
.,TRBV12-3/TRBV12-4,ASSSGANYGYT
.,TRBV18,ASSPDRSFMNTEAF
.,TRBV5-6,ASNKRGTYGYT
.,TRBV5-1,ASSPLPAYGYT
TRBD2,TRBV2,ASSGVAGRGNEQF
TRBD1,TRBV6-4,ASKRSGTGETGELF
TRBD2,TRBV10-3,ANEGLAGGRGTDTQY
TRBD1,TRBV24-1,ATSDSDRAKNEKLF
.,TRBV7-8,ASSLELGEAF
TRBD2,TRBV29-1,SVVGGRVSGEQY
.,TRBV15,ATSREGGPGTDTQY
.,TRBV10-3,AISGPSSGHGELF
.,TRBV6-5,ASSYVPLSGNEQF
TRBD2,TRBV11-2,ASSLVGSGGGADTQY
TRBD1,TRBV7-6,ASSPNRGLNTEAF
TRBD1,TRBV7-9,GGSHGQAED
.,TRBV29-1,SVEPPQGNTDTQY
.,TRBV4-3,ASRKDASYNEQF
TRBD2,TRBV19,ASSQSGGSYEQY
TRBD1,TRBV19,ASSTGQGARQPQH
.,TRBV24-1,ATSEDETQY
TRBD1,TRBV6-4,ASSDTDRGTEAF
TRBD1,TRBV15,ATSKQGASNQPQH
TRBD1,TRBV2,ASSQSRDRTTGELF
.,TRBV29-1,SVGGGGTEAF
.,TRBV15,ATSRDRTGEETQY
TRBD1,TRBV28,ASSTGQVGFGYT
TRBD2,TRBV4-2,ASSRGTSGSNEQF
TRBD1,TRBV4-1,ASSQETGTNEKLF
TRBD1,TRBV10-3,AIGDSSYNSPLH
.,TRBV29-1,SVEAGGSIQY
TRBD1,TRBV6-2/TRBV6-3,ASSRDSLRLNSPLH
.,TRBV2,ASSAMGERRQY
.,TRBV25-1,ASSDSLYGYT
.,TRBV15,ATSGGLLNTEAF
TRBD1,TRBV7-3,ASSVAGTGGENGYT
TRBD1,TRBV25-1,ASSEFSDRAGGYT
.,TRBV15,ATSNGQSSYEQY
TRBD1,TRBV25-1,ASSDDRGEAF
TRBD2,TRBV2,ASNIAGEDTQY